A selection of T cell receptor beta chains follows, all from one sample in a study of T cells expressing NK-cell markers. Reprocessing the 5' RACE reads, TCRdb reports a single entry for every CDR3 protein and omits DNA. The sample includes more than 250,000 distinct CDR3 sequences. The source material was blood T cells: a sorted CD56 or NKG2C T cell subset, CD4+ or CD8+ T cells, or bulk PBMC T cells (not recorded which). Receptor source: a man aged 18 to 29 in good health. The CDR3 runs from the conserved cysteine through the conserved F or W.

cdr3_aa j_call v_call cdr3_length
CATSDFAQGPLYNEQFF TRBJ2-1 TRBV24-1 17
CASSLVFTVSYNEQFF TRBJ2-1 TRBV5-5 16
CASSPSGVGANVLTF TRBJ2-6 TRBV18 15
CASSLRDGTYNEQFF TRBJ2-1 TRBV28 15
CASSRTQVGGVTGELFF TRBJ2-2 TRBV4-2 17
CASSTSRQGEQFF TRBJ2-1 TRBV5-6 13
CASSLLGRGGNEQFF TRBJ2-1 TRBV27 15
CASSLAGRDYGYTF TRBJ1-2 TRBV7-9 14
CASSFLPTARTVKRDTQYF TRBJ2-3 TRBV5-4 19
CSAKQGGGGTTQYF TRBJ2-5 TRBV20-1 14
CASSMAFRETQYF TRBJ2-5 TRBV6-6 13
CASRPGLAGYNEQFF TRBJ2-1 TRBV2 15
CAIGTSFSGELFF TRBJ2-2 TRBV10-3 13
CASSPRPFSGSRSYNEQFF TRBJ2-1 TRBV3-1 19
CASTELTYMNTEAFF TRBJ1-1 TRBV7-2 15
CASSPGDKYPGELFF TRBJ2-2 TRBV19 15
CASSPRGLAGGPQYF TRBJ2-3 TRBV7-2 15
CSAYTQGNTEAFF TRBJ1-1 TRBV20-1 13
CASSLKNERVNYEQYF TRBJ2-7 TRBV7-2 16
CSAKDRNIQYF TRBJ2-4 TRBV20-1 11
CASSLNGLGQPTDTQYF TRBJ2-3 TRBV12-3/TRBV12-4 17
CASSYSPGVNTEAFF TRBJ1-1 TRBV6-5 15
CSVATIGTGELFF TRBJ2-2 TRBV29-1 13
CASSDVYANTEAFF TRBJ1-1 TRBV25-1 14
CASSYFWTGAPNTGELFF TRBJ2-2 TRBV6-5 18
CASNLAGGLQETQYF TRBJ2-5 TRBV14 15
CASSSGLAGAYEQFF TRBJ2-1 TRBV11-3 15
CASSLGKDRWDTDTQYF TRBJ2-3 TRBV3-1 17
CASSEEASGITDTQYF TRBJ2-3 TRBV2 16
CSARDRPGAQYF TRBJ2-5 TRBV20-1 12
CATALFSGRDFQYF TRBJ2-5 TRBV27 14
CASSGLAGSNGANVLTF TRBJ2-6 TRBV7-9 17
CASRGGLFNEQFF TRBJ2-1 TRBV2 13
CSAPGWTGEKLDNEQFF TRBJ2-1 TRBV20-1 17
CASYWRQGDSGANVLTF TRBJ2-6 TRBV5-6 17
CASRSEYEQYF TRBJ2-7 TRBV7-2 11
CASSSYIGTAPNQPQHF TRBJ1-5 TRBV6-5 17
CASAGPQETQYF TRBJ2-5 TRBV9 12